The 15 T cell receptor beta chains listed next were all sequenced from one sample in a study of blood T cell repertoires in COVID-19. The protocol was immunoSEQ multiplex PCR, while the TCRdb copy is restricted to in-frame clones and leaves out a portion. This sample carries about 320,000 clones, almost 85% of them seen once, and the ten largest clones take roughly 7.8%. The source material was peripheral blood. The receptors here all came from a human donor in a cohort sampled during active COVID-19.

The rearrangement uses TRBV4-1 and TRBJ2-7, with D perhaps matching TRBD2 (6 bases). CDR1 and CDR2 from the germline V gene are MGHRA and YSYEKL. Trimming took off 1 base at V and 4 bases at J, with 11 bases between the two ends. This CDR3 is built from 14 residues. CDR3 in amino acids: CASSQVSGWYEQYF. The CDR3 DNA reads TGCGCCAGCAGCCAAGTTAGCGGTTGGTACGAGCAGTACTTC.

In DNA form, the CDR3 reads TGTGCCAGTAAAACAGGGGAAAACACCGGGGAGCTGTTTTTT. It yields the protein CASKTGENTGELFF. The rearrangement uses TRBV28 and TRBJ2-2, with 7 bases matching TRBD1. The trim removed 9 bases at V and 2 bases at J, leaving 6 bases unmatched. The germline CDR1 and CDR2 sequences are MDHEN and SYDVKM. The CDR3 is 14 amino acids.

The chain joins TRBV2 to TRBJ1-2; 8 bases align to TRBD1. This CDR3 region has 18 residues. Germline V CDR1 and CDR2: SNHLY, FYNNEI. V shed 2 bases, J shed 0 bases, and the junction held 11 bases outside the gene matches. The CDR3 DNA reads TGTGCCAGCAGTGAAAGGATTACGGACAGGGTGGCTAACTATGGCTACACCTTC. Residues: CASSERITDRVANYGYTF.

This clone appeared a single time. V and J are TRBV2 and TRBJ1-1; TRBD1 matches 9 bases. The length of the CDR3 is 13 residues. V was clipped by 5 bases and J by 5 bases; unmatched bases: 3. Germline CDR1 and CDR2: SNHLY and FYNNEI. The CDR3 bases are TGTGCCAGCAGTCGACAGGGGGAGACTGAAGCTTTCTTT. It translates to CASSRQGETEAFF.

V is TRBV24-1 and J is TRBJ2-3, with 7 bases matching TRBD2. Trimming cost V 5 bases and J 6 bases; bases outside gene matches: 7. The length of the CDR3 is 14 residues. Looked up from germline, CDR1 is KGHDR and CDR2 is SFDVKD. CDR3 nucleotide sequence: TGTGCCACCAGTGGGACTAGAGAACTGGATACGCAGTATTTT. Translated, it gives CATSGTRELDTQYF.

The chain combines TRBV19 with TRBJ1-2; D is ambiguous. Germline loops: CDR1 LNHDA, CDR2 SQIVND (reference sequence). There are 14 residues in the CDR3. V shed 6 bases and J shed 8 bases, with 19 bases lying between them. This CDR3 is CASSHSRGSLGYTF. CDR3 DNA sequence: TGTGCCAGTAGCCACTCCCGGGGATCCCTCGGCTACACCTTC.

Here the CDR3 reads CASRYRVGTEAFF. The CDR3 DNA follows: TGTGCCAGCAGGTACAGGGTGGGCACTGAAGCTTTCTTT. The chain recombines TRBV2 with TRBJ1-1, with D perhaps TRBD1 (6 bases). V lost 6 bases and J 4 bases, leaving 12 bases between the germline ends. Looked up from germline, CDR1 is SNHLY and CDR2 is FYNNEI. The CDR3 runs to 13 residues. Complete variable domain (other parts from reference TRBV2 and TRBJ1-1): EPEVTQTPSHQVTQMGQEVILRCVPISNHLYFYWYRQILGQKVEFLVSFYNNEISEKSEIFDDQFSVERPDGSNFTLKIRSTKLEDSAMYFCASRYRVGTEAFFGQGTRLTVV.

The DNA for the CDR3 is TGCAGTGTCCGGGGGGATGAGCAGTTCTTC. Amino acid sequence: CSVRGDEQFF. The rearrangement links TRBV20-1 to TRBJ2-1; 7 bases are a match to TRBD2. In germline, CDR1 is DFQATT, CDR2 SNEGSKA (reference sequence). The V segment lost 7 bases and the J segment 8 bases; nucleotides outside the gene matches: 2. CDR3 size: 10 residues.

The gene calls are TRBV6-1 and TRBJ2-7; D is ambiguous. V lost 2 bases and J 4 bases, leaving 6 bases between the germline ends. The length of the CDR3 is 12 residues. The V gene's germline CDR1 is MNHNS and CDR2 SASEGT. CDR3 DNA sequence: TGTGCCAGCAGTGAACCCAGATACGAGCAGTACTTC. This translates into CASSEPRYEQYF.

J is TRBJ2-7 and V is TRBV5-1; 10 nucleotides agree with TRBD1. The CDR3 runs 13 residues. V shed 8 bases, J shed 4 bases, and the junction held 6 bases outside the gene matches. CDR1 and CDR2 (germline): SGHRS, YFSETQ. CDR3 loop: CASGTGEVYEQYF. The DNA for the CDR3 is TGCGCCAGTGGGACAGGGGAAGTGTACGAGCAGTACTTC.

DNA for the CDR3: TGTGCCAGCAGTGTGATTCCGAGGGTCTACAATGAGCAGTTCTTC. Its protein is CASSVIPRVYNEQFF. The chain joins TRBV2 to TRBJ2-1; TRBD2 is a possible D gene (5 bases). Germline lookup yields CDR1 SNHLY and CDR2 FYNNEI. The CDR3 length is 15 residues. V was clipped by 4 bases and J by 3 bases, with 13 bases between them.

The chain joins TRBV6-6 to TRBJ2-2; the D gene is possibly TRBD2 (5 bases). Trimming pared 2 bases from V and 8 bases from J, leaving 15 bases between. Germline V gene lookup returns CDR1 MNHNY and CDR2 SVGAGI (reference sequence). This CDR3 has 15 residues. The CDR3 DNA sequence: TGTGCCAGCAGTTACCCAGGACTGTCTGGGGGGGAGCTGTTTTTT. It is translated as CASSYPGLSGGELFF.

This clone has only a few counts. The chain couples TRBV10-3 to TRBJ2-1; 7 positions match TRBD1. From germline, CDR1 is ENHRY and CDR2 SYGVKD. This CDR3 has 15 amino acids. V gave up 3 bases and J gave up 1 base; unmatched junction bases: 3. This chain's CDR3 is CAISERGPSYNEQFF. CDR3 sequence (DNA): TGTGCCATCAGTGAAAGGGGGCCTTCCTACAATGAGCAGTTCTTC.

V and J are TRBV12-1 and TRBJ2-1; no DNA check was done on the table's D call, TRBD2. TRBV12-1 has pseudogene status. This CDR3 spans 15 amino acids. CDR3: CASSFWNYHSDEQFF. Here the CDR3 DNA reads TGTGCCAGCAGCTTCTGGAACTACCACTCGGATGAGCAGTTCTTC.

V gene TRBV7-2 combines with J gene TRBJ2-1; 12 bases agree with TRBD2. Germline CDR1 is SGHTA and CDR2 is FQGNSA. V lost 0 bases, J lost 0 bases, and 9 bases stayed unmatched. The length of the CDR3 is 20 residues. DNA of the CDR3: TGTGCCAGCAGCTTAGCCCTCCGCCCTAGCGGGGGGGTCTCCTACAATGAGCAGTTCTTC. This codes for CASSLALRPSGGVSYNEQFF.